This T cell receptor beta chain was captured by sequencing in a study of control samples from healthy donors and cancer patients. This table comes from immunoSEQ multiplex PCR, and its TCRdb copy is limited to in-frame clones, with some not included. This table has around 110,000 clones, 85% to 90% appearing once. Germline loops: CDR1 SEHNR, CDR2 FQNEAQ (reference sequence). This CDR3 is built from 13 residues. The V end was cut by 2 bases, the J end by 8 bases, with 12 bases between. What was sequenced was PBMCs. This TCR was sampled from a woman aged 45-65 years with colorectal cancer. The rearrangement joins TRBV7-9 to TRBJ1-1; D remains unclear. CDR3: CASSLPPIPEAFF. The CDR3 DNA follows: TGTGCCAGCAGCTTACCGCCTATCCCCGAAGCTTTCTTT.